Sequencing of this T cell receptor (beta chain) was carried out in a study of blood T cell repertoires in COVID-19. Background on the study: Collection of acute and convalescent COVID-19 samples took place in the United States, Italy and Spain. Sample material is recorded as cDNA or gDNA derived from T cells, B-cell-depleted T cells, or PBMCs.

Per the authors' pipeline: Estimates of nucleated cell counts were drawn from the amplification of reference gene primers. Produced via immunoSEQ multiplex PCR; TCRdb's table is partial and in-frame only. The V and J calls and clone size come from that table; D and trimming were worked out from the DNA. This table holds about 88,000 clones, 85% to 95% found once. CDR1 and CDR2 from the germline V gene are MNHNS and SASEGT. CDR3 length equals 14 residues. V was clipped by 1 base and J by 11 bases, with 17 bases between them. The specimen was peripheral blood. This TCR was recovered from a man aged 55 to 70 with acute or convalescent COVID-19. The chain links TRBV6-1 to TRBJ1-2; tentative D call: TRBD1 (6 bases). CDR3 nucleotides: TGTGCCAGCAGTGAAGATGTAAGGGGGAAGAGATACACCTTC. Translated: CASSEDVRGKRYTF.